This entry describes one T cell receptor beta chain. The data originate from a study of tumor-infiltrating lymphocytes in primary liver carcinoma. TCR beta cDNA came from roughly 550 ng total RNA, primed with a constant-region primer. Slightly modified ARM-PCR with three nested multiplex PCR rounds yielded TCR beta libraries. The first two PCR rounds used TRBV1-TRBV30 primers with a Cbeta primer, roughly 10 cycles each. TCRdb redid the calling of the multiplex PCR reads with MiXCR, one entry per CDR3 protein. The table lists some 21,000 distinct CDR3 sequences, roughly 85% of them singletons. The CDR3 contains 14 residues. Per germline, CDR1 SGHAT and CDR2 FQDESV (reference sequence). V was clipped by 2 bases and J by 3 bases, with 10 bases between them. Unsorted bulk tissue (roughly 17-32 mg) underwent RNA and DNA co-extraction.

The chain uses TRBV11-1 and TRBJ2-5; no clear D gene. Sequencing input: liver tumor tissue from sampling region 1. The sample's subset: tumor region T1, superior pole. The TCR originated in a young woman with primary liver carcinoma and hepatitis B virus infection. The CDR3 DNA sequence: TGTGCCAGCAGCTTAATAAGGCGCGAAGAGACCCAGTACTTC. This codes for CASSLIRREETQYF.